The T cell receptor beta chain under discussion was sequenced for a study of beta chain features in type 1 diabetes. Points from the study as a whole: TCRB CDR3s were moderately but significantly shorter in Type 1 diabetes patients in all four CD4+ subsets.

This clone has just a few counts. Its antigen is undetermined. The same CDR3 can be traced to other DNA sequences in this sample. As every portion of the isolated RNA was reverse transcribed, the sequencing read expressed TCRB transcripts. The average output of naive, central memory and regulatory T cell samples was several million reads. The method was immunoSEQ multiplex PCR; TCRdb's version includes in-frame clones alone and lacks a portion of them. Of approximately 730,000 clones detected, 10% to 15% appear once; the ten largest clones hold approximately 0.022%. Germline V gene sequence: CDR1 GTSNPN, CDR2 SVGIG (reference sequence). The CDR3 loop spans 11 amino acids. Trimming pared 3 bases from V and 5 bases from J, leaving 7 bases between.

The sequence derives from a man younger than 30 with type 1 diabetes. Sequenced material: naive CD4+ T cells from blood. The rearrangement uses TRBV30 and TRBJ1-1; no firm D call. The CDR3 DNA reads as TGTGCCTGGAGCAGGTGGACTGAAGCTTTCTTT. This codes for CAWSRWTEAFF.